This T cell receptor beta chain derives from a study of blood T cell repertoires in COVID-19. For the study at large: Sites across the United States, Italy and Spain contributed samples from acute and convalescent COVID-19. The cDNA or gDNA used as material had been derived from T cells, B-cell-depleted T cells, or PBMCs.

Authors' processing steps: How many nucleated cells were present was estimated from reference gene primer amplification. The repertoire was sequenced with immunoSEQ multiplex PCR; TCRdb's copy has only in-frame clones and lacks some. V and J calls plus clone size are reproduced from that table; the DNA served to infer D and trimming. Of 100,000 to 140,000 clones listed, over 60% are singletons. The V end was cut by 6 bases, the J end by 6 bases, with 11 bases between. CDR1 and CDR2 (germline): LNHDA, SQIVND (reference sequence). CDR3 length: 13 residues. Material for sequencing was peripheral blood. The receptor was isolated from a man in his sixties or seventies with acute or convalescent COVID-19. The chain joins TRBV19 to TRBJ1-4; D is possibly TRBD1 (6 bases). The DNA for the CDR3 is TGTGCCAGTAGATCAGGGGTTGATGAAAAACTGTTTTTT. This translates into CASRSGVDEKLFF.